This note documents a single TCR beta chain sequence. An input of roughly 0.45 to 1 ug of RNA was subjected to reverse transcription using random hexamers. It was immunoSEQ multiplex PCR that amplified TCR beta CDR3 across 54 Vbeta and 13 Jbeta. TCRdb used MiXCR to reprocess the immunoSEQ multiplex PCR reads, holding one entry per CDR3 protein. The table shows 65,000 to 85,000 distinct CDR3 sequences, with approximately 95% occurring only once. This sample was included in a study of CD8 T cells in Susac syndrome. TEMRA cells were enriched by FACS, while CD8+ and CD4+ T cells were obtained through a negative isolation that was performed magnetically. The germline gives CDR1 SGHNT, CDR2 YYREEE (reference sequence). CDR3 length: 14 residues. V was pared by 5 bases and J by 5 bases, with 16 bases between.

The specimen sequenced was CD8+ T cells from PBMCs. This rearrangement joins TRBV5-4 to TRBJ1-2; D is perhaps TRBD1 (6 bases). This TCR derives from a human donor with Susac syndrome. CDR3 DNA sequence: TGTGCCAGCAGTACGGACAGTCGGGGGTATGGCTACACCTTC. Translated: CASSTDSRGYGYTF.